This T cell receptor beta chain was sequenced for a study of CD8+ T cells in alopecia areata. On this clone itself: Its antigen is not identified.

Findings of the study overall: Lesional scalp, notably in alopecia totalis/universalis, had clonality above that of normal scalp. Uncertainty remains about how baseline CD8+ expansion links to response, with one nonresponder.

Treatment given: oral pan-JAK inhibitor, 5-10 mg twice daily. Unmatched junction bases numbered 4, after V lost 4 bases and J lost 1 base. Germline-derived CDR1 and CDR2 are SQVTM and ANQGSEA. The CDR3 runs to 13 residues. Reverse transcribed after extraction, RNA yielded cDNA as the sequencing template. Here immunoSEQ multiplex PCR was the method, and the copy in TCRdb shows in-frame clones only, minus some. The table includes some 88,000 clones, around 47% detected once. The sequence derives from a human donor with alopecia areata. The chain employs TRBV29-1 and TRBJ2-7; 7 bases are a match to TRBD1. The sequenced sample was CD8+ T cells sorted from blood, obtained at week 24, from a patient treated with tofacitinib. CDR3 region: CSVVGGESYEQYF. CDR3 coding DNA: TGCAGCGTTGTAGGGGGCGAGTCCTACGAGCAGTACTTC.